These 3 T cell receptor beta chains were all obtained from the same sample, sequenced in a study of cytomegalovirus exposure and HLA in healthy donors. A multiplex PCR was run with 60 Vbeta primers and 13 Jbeta primers. The assay was immunoSEQ multiplex PCR, and TCRdb's table has in-frame clones only and misses some. Among some 100,000 clones listed, roughly four fifths were seen once. The sample was PBMCs. These receptors all stem from a male donor in good health and CMV-seropositive.

This chain uses TRBV6-5 with TRBJ1-2; D is possibly TRBD1 (6 bases). Looked up from germline, CDR1 is MNHEY and CDR2 is SVGAGI. This CDR3 region has 14 residues. V gave up 7 bases and J gave up 2 bases, with 14 bases separating them. CDR3 sequence reads: CASTPTGTNYGYTF. The CDR3, as DNA: TGTGCCAGCACCCCCACCGGGACAAACTATGGCTACACCTTC.

The V and J genes are TRBV9 and TRBJ2-5, with 9 bases that match TRBD2. In germline, CDR1 is SGDLS, CDR2 YYNGEE. The CDR3 loop spans 17 amino acids. Trimming at V came to 0 bases and at J to 0 bases, leaving 6 bases not matched to a gene. This CDR3 reads CASSVGLASGNQETQYF. The CDR3 coding sequence is TGTGCCAGCAGCGTAGGCCTCGCTAGCGGGAACCAAGAGACCCAGTACTTC. The full variable domain, in which reference TRBV9 and TRBJ2-5 provide the parts outside the CDR3, is DSGVTQTPKHLITATGQRVTLRCSPRSGDLSVYWYQQSLDQGLQFLIQYYNGEERAKGNILERFSAQQFPDLHSELNLSSLELGDSALYFCASSVGLASGNQETQYFGPGTRLLVL.

This clone was detected only once. The V gene is TRBV7-9, the J gene TRBJ1-3, with D possibly matching TRBD1 (6 bases). Trimming stripped 5 bases from V and 3 bases from J, with 14 bases between. Germline lookup yields CDR1 SEHNR and CDR2 FQNEAQ (reference sequence). This CDR3 region has 15 residues. The CDR3 here is CASSTSGDGGNTIYF. As DNA, the CDR3 is TGTGCCAGCAGCACATCAGGGGACGGTGGAAACACCATATATTTT.